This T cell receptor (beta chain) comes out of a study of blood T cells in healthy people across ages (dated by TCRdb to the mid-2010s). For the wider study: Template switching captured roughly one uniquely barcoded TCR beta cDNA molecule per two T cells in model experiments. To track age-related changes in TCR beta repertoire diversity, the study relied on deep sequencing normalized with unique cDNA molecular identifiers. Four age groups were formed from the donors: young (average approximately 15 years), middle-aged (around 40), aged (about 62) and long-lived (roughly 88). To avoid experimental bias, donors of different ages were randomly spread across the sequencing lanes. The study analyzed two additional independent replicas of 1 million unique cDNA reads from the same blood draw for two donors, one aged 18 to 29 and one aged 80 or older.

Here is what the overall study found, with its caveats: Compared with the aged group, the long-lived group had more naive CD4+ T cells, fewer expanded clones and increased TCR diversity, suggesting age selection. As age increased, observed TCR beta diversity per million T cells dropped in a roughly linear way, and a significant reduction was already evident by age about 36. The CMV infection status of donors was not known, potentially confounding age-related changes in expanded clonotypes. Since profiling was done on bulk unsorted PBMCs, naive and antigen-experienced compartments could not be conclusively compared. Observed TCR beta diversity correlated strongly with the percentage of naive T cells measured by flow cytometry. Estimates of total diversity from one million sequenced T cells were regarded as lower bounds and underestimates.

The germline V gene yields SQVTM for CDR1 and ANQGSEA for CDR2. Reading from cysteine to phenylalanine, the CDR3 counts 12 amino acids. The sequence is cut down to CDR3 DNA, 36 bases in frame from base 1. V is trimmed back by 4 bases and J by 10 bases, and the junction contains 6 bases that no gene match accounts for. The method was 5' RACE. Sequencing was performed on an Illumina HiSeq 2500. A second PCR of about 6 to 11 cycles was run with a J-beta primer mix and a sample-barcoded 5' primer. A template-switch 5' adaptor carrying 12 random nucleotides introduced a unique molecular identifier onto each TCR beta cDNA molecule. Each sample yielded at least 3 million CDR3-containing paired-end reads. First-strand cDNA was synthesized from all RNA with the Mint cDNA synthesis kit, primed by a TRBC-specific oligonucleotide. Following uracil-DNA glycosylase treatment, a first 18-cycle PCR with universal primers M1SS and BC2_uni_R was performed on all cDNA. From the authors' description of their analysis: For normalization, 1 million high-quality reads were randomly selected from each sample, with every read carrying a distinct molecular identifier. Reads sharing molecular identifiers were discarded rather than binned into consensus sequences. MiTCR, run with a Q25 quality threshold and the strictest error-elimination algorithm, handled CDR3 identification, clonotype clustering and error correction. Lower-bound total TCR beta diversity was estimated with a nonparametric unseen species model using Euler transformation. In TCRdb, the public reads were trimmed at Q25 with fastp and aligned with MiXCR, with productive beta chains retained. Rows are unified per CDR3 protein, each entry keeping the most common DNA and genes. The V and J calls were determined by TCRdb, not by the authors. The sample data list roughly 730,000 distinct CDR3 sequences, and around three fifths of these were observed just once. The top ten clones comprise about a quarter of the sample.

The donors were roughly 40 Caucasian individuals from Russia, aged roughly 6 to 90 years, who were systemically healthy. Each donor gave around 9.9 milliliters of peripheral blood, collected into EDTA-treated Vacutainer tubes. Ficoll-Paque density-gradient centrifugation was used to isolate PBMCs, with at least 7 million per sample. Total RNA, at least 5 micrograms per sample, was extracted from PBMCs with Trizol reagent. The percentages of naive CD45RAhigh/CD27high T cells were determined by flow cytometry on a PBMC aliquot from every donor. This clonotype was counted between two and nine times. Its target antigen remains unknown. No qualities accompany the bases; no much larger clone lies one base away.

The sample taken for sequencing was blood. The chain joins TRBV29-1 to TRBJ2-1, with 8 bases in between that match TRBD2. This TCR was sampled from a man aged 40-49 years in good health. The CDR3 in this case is CSVGTSRVEQFF. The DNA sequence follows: TGCAGCGTTGGGACTAGCCGAGTGGAGCAGTTCTTC.